The 2 T cell receptor beta chains in this list originate from one sample, sequenced in a study of T cell responses to AZD1222 COVID-19 vaccine. The assay was immunoSEQ multiplex PCR, and TCRdb's table has in-frame clones only and misses some. The sample contains some 170,000 clones, approximately 92% of which appear only once. Sequencing used peripheral blood, obtained on day 0 of AZD1222 vaccination. These receptors were collected from an adult in good health.

A single count supports this clone. The chain employs TRBV10-3 and TRBJ1-2; weak D call: TRBD1 (6 bases). CDR3 length: 13 amino acids. Germline CDR1 and CDR2: ENHRY and SYGVKD. With 8 bases removed from V and 4 bases from J, the gap between germline ends came to 14 bases. CDR3 in DNA: TGTGCCATCCAGGGGACCCTACTCTATGGCTACACCTTC. This translates into CAIQGTLLYGYTF.

The chain links TRBV30 to TRBJ1-6; 7 bases fit TRBD1. This CDR3 spans 12 amino acids. The V and J ends lost 4 bases and 7 bases, in that order; junction bases with no gene match: 1. Germline assignment: CDR1 GTSNPN and CDR2 SVGIG (reference sequence). CDR3 in amino acids: CAWKQGNSPLHF. The DNA for the CDR3 is TGTGCCTGGAAACAGGGGAATTCACCCCTCCACTTT.